This T cell receptor (beta chain) appears in the sequencing data of a study of T cell responses to AZD1222 COVID-19 vaccine. On this clone itself: Its antigen remains unknown.

Losses at the gene ends were 0 bases for V and 5 bases for J; bases not matched to a gene: 6. Germline V gives CDR1 SGHTA, CDR2 FQGNSA. The CDR3 sequence is 16 residues long. Overall study results and limits: Donor demographics were predominantly white British with a female majority; clonal diversity may be underestimated. Two AZD1222 administrations were followed by greater Spike-specific TCR breadth and depth. Sampling that yielded the repertoires occurred only after the peak T cell response.

The protocol was immunoSEQ multiplex PCR, while the TCRdb copy is restricted to in-frame clones and leaves out a portion. The repertoire consists of some 96,000 clones, with more than 75% occurring once and the leading ten covering more than 15%. This TCR was sampled from an adult in good health. This chain joins TRBV7-2 and TRBJ2-3, with 9 bases matching TRBD2. Source: peripheral blood, taken on day 0 of AZD1222 vaccination. CDR3 in DNA: TGTGCCAGCAGCTTAGCCTTAGGTAGCGGGGGAGATACGCAGTATTTT. It yields the protein CASSLALGSGGDTQYF.